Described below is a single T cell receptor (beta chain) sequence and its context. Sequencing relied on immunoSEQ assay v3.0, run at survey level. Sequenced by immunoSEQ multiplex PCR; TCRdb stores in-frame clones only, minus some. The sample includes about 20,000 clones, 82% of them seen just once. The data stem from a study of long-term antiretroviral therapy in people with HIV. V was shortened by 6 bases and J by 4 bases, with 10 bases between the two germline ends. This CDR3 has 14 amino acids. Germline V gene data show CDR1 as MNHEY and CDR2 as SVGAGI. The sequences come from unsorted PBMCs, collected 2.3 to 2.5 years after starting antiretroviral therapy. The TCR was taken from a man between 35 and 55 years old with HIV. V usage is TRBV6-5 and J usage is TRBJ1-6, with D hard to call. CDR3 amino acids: CASSRTEYNSPLHF. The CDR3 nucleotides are TGTGCCAGCAGCCGGACCGAATATAATTCACCCCTCCACTTT.